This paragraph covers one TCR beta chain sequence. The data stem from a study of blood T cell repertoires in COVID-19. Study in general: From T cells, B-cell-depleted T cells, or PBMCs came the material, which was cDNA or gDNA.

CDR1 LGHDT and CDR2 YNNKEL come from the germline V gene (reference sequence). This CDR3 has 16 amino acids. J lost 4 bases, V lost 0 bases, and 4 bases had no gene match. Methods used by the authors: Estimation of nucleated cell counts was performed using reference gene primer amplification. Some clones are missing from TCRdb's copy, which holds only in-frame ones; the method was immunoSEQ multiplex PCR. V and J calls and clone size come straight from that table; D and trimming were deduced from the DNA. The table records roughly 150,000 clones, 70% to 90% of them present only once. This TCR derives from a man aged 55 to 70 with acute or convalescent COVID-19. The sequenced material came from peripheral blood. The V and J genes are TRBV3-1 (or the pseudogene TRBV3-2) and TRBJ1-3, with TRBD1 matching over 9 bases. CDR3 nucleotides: TGTGCCAGCAGCCAAGATTCCGGGACAGGGGGAAACACCATATATTTT. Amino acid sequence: CASSQDSGTGGNTIYF.